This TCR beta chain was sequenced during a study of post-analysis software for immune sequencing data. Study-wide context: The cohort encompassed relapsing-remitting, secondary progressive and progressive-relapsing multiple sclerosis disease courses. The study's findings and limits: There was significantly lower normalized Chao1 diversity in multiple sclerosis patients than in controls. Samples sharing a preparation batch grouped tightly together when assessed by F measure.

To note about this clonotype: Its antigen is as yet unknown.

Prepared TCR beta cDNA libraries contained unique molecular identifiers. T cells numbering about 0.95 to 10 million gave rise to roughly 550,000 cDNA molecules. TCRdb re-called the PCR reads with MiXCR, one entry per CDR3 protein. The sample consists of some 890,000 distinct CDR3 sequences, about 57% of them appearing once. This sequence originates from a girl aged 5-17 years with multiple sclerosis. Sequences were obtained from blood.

The CDR3 loop is CASISSGGASTDTQYF. The DNA of the CDR3 is TGTGCCAGCATATCCAGCGGGGGGGCCTCTACAGATACGCAGTATTTT. J is TRBJ2-3 and V is TRBV27, with 10 bases fitting TRBD2. CDR1 and CDR2 (germline): MNHEY, SMNVEV (reference sequence). The CDR3 is 16 amino acids. Losses at the gene ends were 7 bases for V and 3 bases for J; bases not matched to a gene: 10.